Listed here are 23 T cell receptor beta chains from one sample, sequenced in a study of T cell changes during pregnancy in multiple sclerosis. Produced via immunoSEQ multiplex PCR; TCRdb's table is partial and in-frame only. The data show 65,000 to 85,000 clones, with roughly 94% seen just once and less than 0.15% held by the top ten. Specimen: CD4+ T cells from peripheral blood mononuclear cells, collected after pregnancy. These TCRs come from a female donor with multiple sclerosis, enrolled in a pregnancy study.

This clone was detected only once. The V and J genes are TRBV5-4 and TRBJ2-3; TRBD2 matches at 16 bases. V was clipped by 3 bases and J by 6 bases; unmatched bases: 4. CDR3 size: 16 residues. Germline V gene sequence: CDR1 SGHNT, CDR2 YYREEE (reference sequence). CDR3 nucleotide sequence: TGTGCCAGCAGCTCGGGACTAGCGGGAGGGCCTGATACGCAGTATTTT. Protein: CASSSGLAGGPDTQYF.

This chain joins TRBV7-9 and TRBJ1-1; 10 bases align to TRBD1. J was trimmed by 5 bases and V by 2 bases; bases with no gene match: 5. The CDR3 is made up of 15 amino acids. Germline values: CDR1 SEHNR, CDR2 FQNEAQ (reference sequence). The CDR3 loop reads CASSLRQGAGTEAFF. CDR3 in DNA: TGTGCCAGCAGCTTACGACAGGGGGCAGGGACTGAAGCTTTCTTT.

This sequence joins TRBV27 and TRBJ2-3; D gene unclear. The CDR3 totals 13 residues. Germline CDR1 and CDR2: MNHEY and SMNVEV (reference sequence). V gave up 4 bases and J gave up 1 base, with 6 bases separating them. The CDR3 sequence: CASSSYGTDTQYF. CDR3 nucleotide sequence: TGTGCCAGCAGTTCCTACGGCACAGATACGCAGTATTTT.

The J gene is TRBJ2-3, the V gene TRBV9, with 8 nucleotides matching TRBD2. V gave up 0 bases and J gave up 4 bases; unmatched junction bases: 4. The CDR3 consists of 15 residues. Germline CDR1 SGDLS, CDR2 YYNGEE. The CDR3: CASSVGDGRADTQYF. For the CDR3, the DNA is TGTGCCAGCAGCGTAGGGGACGGGAGGGCAGATACGCAGTATTTT.

The table lists this clone with a count of one. At one end the junction does not follow the germline gene, possibly because of a read error. The chain carries TRBV7-8 and TRBJ2-1; 14 nucleotides line up with TRBD2. CDR3 length equals 15 residues. Germline CDR1 SGHVS, CDR2 FQNEAQ. The CDR3 DNA sequence: TGTGCCAGCACCTTAGAGGGACTAGCGGGAGTTGAGCAGTTCTTC. The encoded protein is CASTLEGLAGVEQFF.

The V and J genes are TRBV4-3 and TRBJ2-3, with D possibly being TRBD2 (5 bases). Germline V gene lookup returns CDR1 LGHNA and CDR2 YSLEER. The CDR3 spans 15 residues. Trimming took off 7 bases at V and 0 bases at J, with 14 bases between the two ends. The chain's CDR3 is CASTLSLASTDTQYF. CDR3 nucleotide sequence: TGCGCCAGCACCTTAAGTCTAGCCAGCACAGATACGCAGTATTTT.

The CDR3 DNA is TGTGCCAGCAGTCCAGCGGCTAACCAGCAGTACTTC. It codes for CASSPAANQQYF. The chain links TRBV28 to TRBJ2-7, with a weak D call TRBD2 (5 bases). Trimming took 5 bases from V and 8 from J, leaving 13 bases between them. The CDR3 runs to 12 residues. Germline CDR1 and CDR2: MDHEN and SYDVKM.

The chain employs TRBV6-5 and TRBJ1-1; no reliable D call. CDR3 length: 16 residues. Trimming took off 0 bases at V and 1 base at J, with 12 bases between the two ends. Germline CDR1 reads MNHEY; CDR2 reads SVGAGI. The CDR3 region has the DNA TGTGCCAGCAGTTACTCGGTCGGGGTAGGGAACACTGAAGCTTTCTTT. Its protein product is CASSYSVGVGNTEAFF.

The gene calls are TRBV7-9 and TRBJ2-3; TRBD2 agrees at 12 bases. Per the germline V gene, CDR1 is SEHNR and CDR2 is FQNEAQ (reference sequence). This CDR3 is 18 amino acids long. V was pared by 5 bases and J by 6 bases, with 15 bases of the junction left unmatched. The CDR3 here is CASSTKLRLAGVRDTQYF. The CDR3 DNA reads TGTGCCAGCAGCACCAAACTAAGACTAGCGGGAGTCAGGGATACGCAGTATTTT.

This clone was observed many times. V is TRBV5-6 and J is TRBJ2-7; the D is unclear. The CDR3 totals 14 residues. V dropped 2 bases and J dropped 0 bases, with 9 bases sitting between them. Looked up from germline, CDR1 is SGHDT and CDR2 is YYEEEE. CDR3 DNA: TGTGCCAGCAGCTTATCGGGTTTCTCCTACGAGCAGTACTTC. It specifies CASSLSGFSYEQYF.

In regard to this clone: The same CDR3 arises from other DNA sequences in this sample as well. This chain uses TRBV7-2 with TRBJ1-1; a weak D match, TRBD1 (6 bases). Deletions cut 5 bases from V and 11 bases from J, with 12 bases between. The CDR3 consists of 11 residues. CDR1 and CDR2 from the germline V gene are SGHTA and FQGNSA. DNA of the CDR3: TGTGCCAGCAGCCTCAGGGGTAGGGCTTTCTTT. As protein: CASSLRGRAFF.

The CDR3, as DNA: TGTGCCAGCAGCTTAAGGGGCTCCGATGAAAAACTGTTTTTT. It specifies CASSLRGSDEKLFF. The genes are TRBV7-2 and TRBJ1-4, with D perhaps TRBD1 (5 bases). Germline V gene lookup returns CDR1 SGHTA and CDR2 FQGNSA. With 2 bases removed from V and 6 bases from J, the gap between germline ends came to 10 bases. The CDR3 covers 14 residues.

The chain employs TRBV9 and TRBJ2-3; D possibly corresponds to TRBD2 (6 bases). The CDR3 sequence is 14 residues long. V lost 0 bases and J 7 bases, leaving 12 bases between the germline ends. Germline V lookup: CDR1 SGDLS, CDR2 YYNGEE. The CDR3 nucleotides read TGTGCCAGCAGCGTAGCTGCGCGGGGACATACGCAGTATTTT. Translation gives CASSVAARGHTQYF. The full variable domain, rest sourced from reference TRBV9 and TRBJ2-3, is DSGVTQTPKHLITATGQRVTLRCSPRSGDLSVYWYQQSLDQGLQFLIQYYNGEERAKGNILERFSAQQFPDLHSELNLSSLELGDSALYFCASSVAARGHTQYFGPGTRLTVL.

This chain uses TRBV5-1 with TRBJ2-1; the match to TRBD1 covers 9 bases. In germline, CDR1 is SGHRS, CDR2 YFSETQ. V was pared by 0 bases and J by 4 bases, with 2 bases of the junction left unmatched. CDR3 length equals 15 residues. CDR3 DNA sequence: TGCGCCAGCAGCTTGGGGACAGGGGCTTACAATGAGCAGTTCTTC. Translated: CASSLGTGAYNEQFF.

This chain connects TRBV7-6 to TRBJ2-7, with 13 bases fitting TRBD2. The V gene's germline CDR1 is SGHVS and CDR2 FNYEAQ. The CDR3 is 19 amino acids. V shed 5 bases, J shed 2 bases, and the junction held 15 bases outside the gene matches. CDR3 DNA sequence: TGTGCCAGCAGCCCATCAGTTGGACTAGCGGGAGTGAACACCTACGAGCAGTACTTC. This sequence encodes CASSPSVGLAGVNTYEQYF.

The chain recombines TRBV15 with TRBJ2-2, with 8 bases identical to TRBD1. Per the germline V gene, CDR1 is LNHNV and CDR2 is YYDKDF (reference sequence). The CDR3 is made up of 16 amino acids. V dropped 1 base and J dropped 5; count of bases not matched to a gene: 6. The chain's CDR3 is CATSRVGQGLTGELFF. CDR3 bases: TGTGCCACCAGCAGAGTTGGACAGGGCTTAACCGGGGAGCTGTTTTTT.

The chain is built from TRBV4-3 and TRBJ2-5; 8 bases are a match to TRBD2. This CDR3 is 16 amino acids long. Looked up from germline, CDR1 is LGHNA and CDR2 is YSLEER. The ends lost 0 bases at V and 5 bases at J; junction bases unmatched: 8. CDR3 amino acids: CASSQENAGGGETQYF. As DNA, the CDR3 is TGCGCCAGCAGCCAAGAGAATGCGGGAGGAGGGGAGACCCAGTACTTC.

The V and J genes are TRBV12-5 and TRBJ2-3, with TRBD1 as a possible D gene (5 bases). This CDR3 has 11 amino acids. Per the germline V gene, CDR1 is LGHNT and CDR2 is FRNRAP. Trimming left V 5 bases short and J 11 bases short, with 11 bases between. Here the CDR3 DNA reads TGTGCTAGTGGTATAGGGGTGAAGCAGTATTTT. Its protein product is CASGIGVKQYF.

There are a few counts of this clone. V and J are TRBV6-1 and TRBJ2-7; D uncertain. Germline V gives CDR1 MNHNS, CDR2 SASEGT. This CDR3 has 15 residues. The V end lost 0 bases, the J end lost 3 bases, and 12 bases lay between the germline ends. Here the CDR3 DNA reads TGTGCCAGCAGTGAAGCCCCTAAATTAATCTACGAGCAGTACTTC. This encodes CASSEAPKLIYEQYF.

A single count supports this clone. The chain recombines TRBV5-1 with TRBJ2-5; 8 nucleotides match TRBD1. V lost 2 bases and J lost 1; bases outside the gene matches: 4. The length of the CDR3 is 15 residues. Per the germline V gene, CDR1 is SGHRS and CDR2 is YFSETQ. The CDR3 protein is CASSLGQGIQETQYF. The CDR3 DNA is TGCGCCAGCAGCTTAGGACAGGGCATCCAAGAGACCCAGTACTTC. Combining the CDR3 with reference TRBV5-1 and TRBJ2-5 gives the whole variable domain KAGVTQTPRYLIKTRGQQVTLSCSPISGHRSVSWYQQTPGQGLQFLFEYFSETQRNKGNFPGRFSGRQFSNSRSEMNVSTLELGDSALYLCASSLGQGIQETQYFGPGTRLLVL.

The V gene is TRBV7-9, the J gene TRBJ1-2; D is possibly TRBD1 (6 bases). The CDR3 consists of 16 residues. V was cut by 5 bases and J by 2 bases, with 18 bases left in between. CDR1 and CDR2 (germline): SEHNR, FQNEAQ (reference sequence). CDR3 region: CASSPGGGGINYGYTF. The CDR3 nucleotides are TGTGCCAGCAGCCCCGGGGGCGGGGGAATAAACTATGGCTACACCTTC. The whole variable domain, filled in from reference TRBV7-9 and TRBJ1-2, reads DTGVSQNPRHKITKRGQNVTFRCDPISEHNRLYWYRQTLGQGPEFLTYFQNEAQLEKSRLLSDRFSAERPKGSFSTLEIQRTEQGDSAMYLCASSPGGGGINYGYTFGSGTRLTVV.

The CDR3 spells CASRVGGQYGYTF. CDR3 sequence (DNA): TGTGCCAGCAGAGTCGGGGGACAGTATGGCTACACCTTC. The chain carries TRBV13 and TRBJ1-2; 7 positions match TRBD1. Germline assignment: CDR1 PRHDT and CDR2 FYEKMQ (reference sequence). The J segment lost 5 bases and the V segment lost 6 bases, leaving 6 bases of the junction unmatched. The CDR3 covers 13 residues.

The V gene is TRBV19, the J gene TRBJ2-3, with D possibly TRBD1 on 5 matching bases. Germline V CDR1 and CDR2: LNHDA, SQIVND (reference sequence). V was clipped by 1 base and J by 4 bases, with 12 bases between them. The CDR3 runs to 15 residues. In DNA form, the CDR3 reads TGTGCCAGTAGTATAGGGGCAGGGTTGGCAGATACGCAGTATTTT. This encodes CASSIGAGLADTQYF.